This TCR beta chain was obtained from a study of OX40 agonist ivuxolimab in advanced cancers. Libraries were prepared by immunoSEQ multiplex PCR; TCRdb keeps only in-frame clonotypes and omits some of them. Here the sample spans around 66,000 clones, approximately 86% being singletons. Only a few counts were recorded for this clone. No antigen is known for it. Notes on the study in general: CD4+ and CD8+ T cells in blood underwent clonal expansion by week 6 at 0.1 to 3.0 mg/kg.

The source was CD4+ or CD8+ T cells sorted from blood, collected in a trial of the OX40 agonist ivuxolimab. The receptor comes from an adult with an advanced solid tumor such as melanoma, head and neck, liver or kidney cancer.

CDR3 in amino acids: CASGLGASGNTDTQYF. The CDR3 nucleotides are TGTGCTAGTGGTTTGGGGGCTAGCGGGAACACAGATACGCAGTATTTT. The chain is built from TRBV12-5 and TRBJ2-3; 9 nucleotides align to TRBD2. J was trimmed by 2 bases and V by 1 base; bases with no gene match: 4. The CDR3 loop spans 16 amino acids. Germline CDR1 and CDR2: LGHNT and FRNRAP. Using reference TRBV12-5 and TRBJ2-3 for the parts outside the CDR3, the full variable domain is DARVTQTPRHKVTEMGQEVTMRCQPILGHNTVFWYRQTMMQGLELLAYFRNRAPLDDSGMPKDRFSAEMPDATLATLKIQPSEPRDSAVYFCASGLGASGNTDTQYFGPGTRLTVL.